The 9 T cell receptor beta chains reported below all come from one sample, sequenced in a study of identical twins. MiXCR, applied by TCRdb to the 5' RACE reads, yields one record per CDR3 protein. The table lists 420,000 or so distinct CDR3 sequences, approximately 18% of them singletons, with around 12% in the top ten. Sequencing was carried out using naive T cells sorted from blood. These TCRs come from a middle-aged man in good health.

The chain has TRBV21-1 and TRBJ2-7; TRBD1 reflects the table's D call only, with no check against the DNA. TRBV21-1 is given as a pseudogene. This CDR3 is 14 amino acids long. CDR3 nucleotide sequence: TGTGCCAGCAGCAAGTCTTGGGGGCACAACGAGCAGTACTTC. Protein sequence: CASSKSWGHNEQYF.

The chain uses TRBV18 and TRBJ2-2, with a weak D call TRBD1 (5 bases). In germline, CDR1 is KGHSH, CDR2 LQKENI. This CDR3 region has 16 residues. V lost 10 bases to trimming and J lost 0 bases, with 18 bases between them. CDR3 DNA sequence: TGTGCCACAAACCATCAGCAGGGTTCGAACACCGGGGAGCTGTTTTTT. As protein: CATNHQQGSNTGELFF.

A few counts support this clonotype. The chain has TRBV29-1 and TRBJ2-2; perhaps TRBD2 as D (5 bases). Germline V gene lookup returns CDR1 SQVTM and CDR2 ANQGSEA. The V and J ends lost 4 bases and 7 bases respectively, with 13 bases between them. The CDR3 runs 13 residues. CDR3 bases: TGCAGCGTTGGGATTCTAGGGAGCGGGGAGCTGTTTTTT. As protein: CSVGILGSGELFF.

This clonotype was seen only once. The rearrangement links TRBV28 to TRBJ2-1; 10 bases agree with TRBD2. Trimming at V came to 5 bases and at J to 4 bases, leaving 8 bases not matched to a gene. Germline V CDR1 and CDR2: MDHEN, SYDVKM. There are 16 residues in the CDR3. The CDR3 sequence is CASSTLPAGGYNEQFF. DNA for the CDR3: TGTGCCAGCAGTACCCTCCCAGCGGGAGGGTACAATGAGCAGTTCTTC.

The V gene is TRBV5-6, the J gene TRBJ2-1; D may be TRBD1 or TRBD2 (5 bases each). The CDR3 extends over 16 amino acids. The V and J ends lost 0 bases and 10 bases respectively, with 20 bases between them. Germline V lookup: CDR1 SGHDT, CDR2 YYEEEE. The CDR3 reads CASSLVRDLGWVEQFF. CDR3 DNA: TGTGCCAGCAGCTTGGTCCGGGACCTCGGATGGGTGGAGCAGTTCTTC.

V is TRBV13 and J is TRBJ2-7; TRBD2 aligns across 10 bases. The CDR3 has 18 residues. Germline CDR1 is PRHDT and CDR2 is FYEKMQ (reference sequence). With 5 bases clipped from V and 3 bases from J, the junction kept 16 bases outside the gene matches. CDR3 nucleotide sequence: TGTGCCAGCAGCACGAGGGCTAGCGGGGGAGCGGAGAGCTACGAGCAGTACTTC. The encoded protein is CASSTRASGGAESYEQYF.

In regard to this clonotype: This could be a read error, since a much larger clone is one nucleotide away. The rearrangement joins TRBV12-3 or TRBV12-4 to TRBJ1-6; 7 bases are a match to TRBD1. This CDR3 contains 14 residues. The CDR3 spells CASSLGDSNSPLLF. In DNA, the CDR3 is TGTGCCAGCAGTTTAGGGGACAGCAATTCACCCCTCCTCTTT.

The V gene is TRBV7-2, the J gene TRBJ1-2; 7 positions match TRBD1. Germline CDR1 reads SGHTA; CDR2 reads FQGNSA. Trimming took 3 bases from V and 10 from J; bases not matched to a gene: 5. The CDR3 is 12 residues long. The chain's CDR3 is CASSFQQGSYTF. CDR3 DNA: TGTGCCAGCAGCTTCCAACAGGGGTCCTACACCTTC. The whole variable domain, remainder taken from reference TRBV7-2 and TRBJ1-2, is GAGVSQSPSNKVTEKGKDVELRCDPISGHTALYWYRQSLGQGLEFLIYFQGNSAPDKSGLPSDRFSAERTGGSVSTLTIQRTQQEDSAVYLCASSFQQGSYTFGSGTRLTVV.

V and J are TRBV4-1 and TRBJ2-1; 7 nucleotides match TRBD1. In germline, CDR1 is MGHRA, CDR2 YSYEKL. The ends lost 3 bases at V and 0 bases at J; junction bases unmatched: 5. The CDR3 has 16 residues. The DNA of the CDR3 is TGCGCCAGCAGCCACGTCGGGGACAGCTCCTACAATGAGCAGTTCTTC. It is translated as CASSHVGDSSYNEQFF.